These T cell receptor beta chains were read from a single sample in a study of blood T cells in healthy people across ages. A single record per CDR3 protein comes from TCRdb applying MiXCR to the 5' RACE reads. The data contain 910,000 or so distinct CDR3 sequences, roughly 47% of them seen just once; the ten biggest clones take up about 20%. The sample was blood. These receptors were taken from an older woman in good health. CDR3s include the opening cysteine and the closing phenylalanine or tryptophan. Fields, in order: D gene, V gene, clone size, J gene, CDR3 protein, CDR3 DNA. A D gene is named only where the DNA matches it firmly. Size tells how often a clone was seen (once, few, many) or the class of an expanded clone, and some rows leave it out.

d_call: -; v_call: TRBV20-1; clone_size: -; j_call: TRBJ2-7; cdr3_aa: CSARPDRESSYEQYF; cdr3_nt: TGCAGTGCTAGACCCGACAGAGAGAGCTCCTACGAGCAGTACTTC
d_call: -; v_call: TRBV20-1; clone_size: -; j_call: TRBJ2-1; cdr3_aa: CSARDFRDRTSDSSYEQFF; cdr3_nt: TGCAGTGCTAGGGACTTCCGGGACCGTACCTCTGATAGCTCCTACGAGCAGTTCTTC
d_call: -; v_call: TRBV28; clone_size: -; j_call: TRBJ2-6; cdr3_aa: CASTEPGKDFGANVLTF; cdr3_nt: TGTGCCAGCACGGAACCTGGGAAAGACTTTGGGGCCAACGTCCTGACTTTC
d_call: -; v_call: TRBV2; clone_size: once; j_call: TRBJ2-6; cdr3_aa: CASGVGANVLTF; cdr3_nt: TGTGCCAGCGGGGTGGGGGCCAACGTCCTGACTTTC
d_call: TRBD1; v_call: TRBV4-1; clone_size: few; j_call: TRBJ2-7; cdr3_aa: CASSQGQQGWSYEQYF; cdr3_nt: TGCGCCAGCAGCCAAGGGCAACAGGGGTGGTCCTACGAGCAGTACTTC
d_call: -; v_call: TRBV4-1; clone_size: -; j_call: TRBJ2-6; cdr3_aa: CASSQEIVLGANVLTF; cdr3_nt: TGCGCCAGCAGCCAAGAGATCGTGCTCGGGGCCAACGTCCTGACTTTC
d_call: TRBD2; v_call: TRBV27; clone_size: many; j_call: TRBJ2-1; cdr3_aa: CASSFYTGLAYNEQFF; cdr3_nt: TGTGCCAGCAGCTTTTATACGGGACTAGCGTACAATGAGCAGTTCTTC
d_call: TRBD1; v_call: TRBV6-5; clone_size: -; j_call: TRBJ1-2; cdr3_aa: CASSYSSGDREYGYTF; cdr3_nt: TGTGCCAGCAGTTACTCATCGGGGGACAGGGAATATGGCTACACCTTC
d_call: -; v_call: TRBV5-1; clone_size: -; j_call: TRBJ2-3; cdr3_aa: CASSYQGNTDTQYF; cdr3_nt: TGCGCCAGCAGCTATCAGGGTAACACAGATACGCAGTATTTT
d_call: -; v_call: TRBV20-1; clone_size: many; j_call: TRBJ2-1; cdr3_aa: CSAANPITYNEQFF; cdr3_nt: TGCAGTGCTGCTAACCCAATTACCTACAATGAGCAGTTCTTC
d_call: -; v_call: TRBV7-6; clone_size: -; j_call: TRBJ2-2; cdr3_aa: CASSLVLPRGKNTGELFF; cdr3_nt: TGTGCCAGCAGCTTAGTCCTCCCCCGCGGAAAGAACACCGGGGAGCTGTTTTTT
d_call: -; v_call: TRBV25-1; clone_size: few; j_call: TRBJ2-7; cdr3_aa: CASRYGFGLSYEQYF; cdr3_nt: TGTGCCAGCAGATACGGTTTCGGGCTTTCCTACGAGCAGTACTTC
d_call: TRBD2; v_call: TRBV10-2; clone_size: -; j_call: TRBJ2-7; cdr3_aa: CASRPPSGSMGEQYF; cdr3_nt: TGCGCCAGCAGGCCACCTAGCGGGAGTATGGGGGAGCAGTACTTC
d_call: -; v_call: TRBV7-9; clone_size: -; j_call: TRBJ2-7; cdr3_aa: CASSEQGGYEQYF; cdr3_nt: TGTGCCAGCAGCGAACAGGGTGGGTACGAGCAGTACTTC
d_call: -; v_call: TRBV28; clone_size: many; j_call: TRBJ2-7; cdr3_aa: CASSHYEQYF; cdr3_nt: TGTGCCAGCAGCCACTACGAGCAGTACTTC
d_call: -; v_call: TRBV3-1; clone_size: few; j_call: TRBJ1-2; cdr3_aa: CASSHLTRSSGYTF; cdr3_nt: TGTGCCAGCAGCCATTTAACCCGAAGCAGTGGCTACACCTTC
d_call: TRBD1; v_call: TRBV27; clone_size: -; j_call: TRBJ2-7; cdr3_aa: CASSSGTGIFGSYEQYF; cdr3_nt: TGTGCCAGCAGTTCTGGGACAGGGATATTCGGGTCCTACGAGCAGTACTTC
d_call: -; v_call: TRBV20-1; clone_size: -; j_call: TRBJ2-1; cdr3_aa: CSARGGTLSYNEQFF; cdr3_nt: TGCAGTGCTAGAGGTGGGACTCTAAGCTACAATGAGCAGTTCTTC
d_call: -; v_call: TRBV20-1; clone_size: few; j_call: TRBJ2-7; cdr3_aa: CSARRGYEQYF; cdr3_nt: TGCAGTGCTAGAAGGGGTTACGAGCAGTACTTC
d_call: -; v_call: TRBV20-1; clone_size: -; j_call: TRBJ2-5; cdr3_aa: CSAGGEGDNEQYF; cdr3_nt: TGCAGTGCTGGCGGGGAGGGGGACAATGAGCAGTACTTC
d_call: -; v_call: TRBV7-9; clone_size: -; j_call: TRBJ1-1; cdr3_aa: CASTRMVDSEAFF; cdr3_nt: TGTGCCAGCACGCGAATGGTCGACTCTGAAGCTTTCTTT
d_call: -; v_call: TRBV27; clone_size: -; j_call: TRBJ2-3; cdr3_aa: CASSPDGYFTDTQYF; cdr3_nt: TGTGCCAGCAGCCCTGACGGGTATTTCACAGATACGCAGTATTTT
d_call: TRBD2; v_call: TRBV4-1; clone_size: once; j_call: TRBJ2-7; cdr3_aa: CASSLSGGCSYEQYF; cdr3_nt: TGCGCCAGCAGCCTGAGCGGGGGGTGCTCCTACGAGCAGTACTTC
d_call: -; v_call: TRBV7-9; clone_size: -; j_call: TRBJ2-2; cdr3_aa: CTSSLISAGTNTGELFF; cdr3_nt: TGTACCAGCAGCTTAATTAGCGCAGGGACCAACACCGGGGAGCTGTTTTTT
d_call: TRBD2; v_call: TRBV5-1; clone_size: -; j_call: TRBJ2-1; cdr3_aa: CAASEPSGANEQFF; cdr3_nt: TGCGCCGCCTCTGAACCTAGCGGAGCAAATGAGCAGTTCTTC
d_call: -; v_call: TRBV6-2/TRBV6-3; clone_size: few; j_call: TRBJ2-3; cdr3_aa: CASSYRLDTQYF; cdr3_nt: TGTGCCAGCAGTTACAGGTTGGATACGCAGTATTTT
d_call: -; v_call: TRBV20-1; clone_size: -; j_call: TRBJ2-7; cdr3_aa: CSAIDIAGRPYEQYF; cdr3_nt: TGCAGTGCCATAGACATCGCTGGAAGGCCTTACGAGCAGTACTTC
d_call: TRBD1; v_call: TRBV29-1; clone_size: -; j_call: TRBJ2-5; cdr3_aa: CGVPRQGARETQYF; cdr3_nt: TGCGGCGTCCCCCGACAGGGGGCGCGGGAGACCCAGTACTTC
d_call: -; v_call: TRBV11-2; clone_size: -; j_call: TRBJ2-7; cdr3_aa: CASSPRNDMPGVGFF; cdr3_nt: TGTGCCAGCAGCCCCCGAAACGACATGCCTGGGGTGGGGTTCTTC
d_call: TRBD2; v_call: TRBV7-6; clone_size: -; j_call: TRBJ2-7; cdr3_aa: CASSLAPPLAGTYLEQYF; cdr3_nt: TGTGCCAGCAGCTTAGCCCCCCCTCTAGCGGGGACGTACTTGGAGCAGTACTTC
d_call: TRBD2; v_call: TRBV4-1; clone_size: few; j_call: TRBJ2-7; cdr3_aa: CASSQDRGTSGAPTHYEQYF; cdr3_nt: TGCGCCAGCAGCCAAGATCGGGGGACTAGCGGAGCCCCTACCCACTACGAGCAGTACTTC
d_call: -; v_call: TRBV6-2/TRBV6-3; clone_size: few; j_call: TRBJ1-2; cdr3_aa: CASSKTGDYGYTF; cdr3_nt: TGTGCCAGCAGCAAGACGGGTGACTATGGCTACACCTTC
d_call: TRBD2; v_call: TRBV20-1; clone_size: few; j_call: TRBJ2-3; cdr3_aa: CSASGRTSGRAEDTQYF; cdr3_nt: TGCAGTGCTAGCGGCCGGACTAGCGGGAGAGCGGAAGATACGCAGTATTTT
d_call: -; v_call: TRBV3-1; clone_size: -; j_call: TRBJ2-1; cdr3_aa: CASSQEGSYNEQFF; cdr3_nt: TGTGCCAGCAGCCAAGAAGGTAGCTACAATGAGCAGTTCTTC
d_call: -; v_call: TRBV15; clone_size: -; j_call: TRBJ2-7; cdr3_aa: CATSKQSGEQYF; cdr3_nt: TGTGCCACCAGCAAACAGTCTGGCGAGCAGTACTTC
d_call: TRBD1; v_call: TRBV12-3/TRBV12-4; clone_size: -; j_call: TRBJ2-7; cdr3_aa: CASTTGQGTYEQYF; cdr3_nt: TGTGCCAGCACCACAGGACAGGGGACCTACGAGCAGTACTTC